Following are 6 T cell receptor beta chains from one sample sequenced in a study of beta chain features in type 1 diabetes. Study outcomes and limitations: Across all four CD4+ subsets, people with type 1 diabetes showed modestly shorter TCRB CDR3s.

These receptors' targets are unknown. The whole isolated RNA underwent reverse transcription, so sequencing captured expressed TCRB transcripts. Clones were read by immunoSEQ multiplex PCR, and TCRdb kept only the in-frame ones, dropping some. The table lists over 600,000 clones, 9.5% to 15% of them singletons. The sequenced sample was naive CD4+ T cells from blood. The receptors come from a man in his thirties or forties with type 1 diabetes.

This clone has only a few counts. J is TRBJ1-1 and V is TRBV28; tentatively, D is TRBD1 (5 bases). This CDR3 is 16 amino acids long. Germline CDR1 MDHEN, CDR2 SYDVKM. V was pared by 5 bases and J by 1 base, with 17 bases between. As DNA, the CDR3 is TGTGCCAGCAGTCCAGGGCATTTAACTGGGAACACTGAAGCTTTCTTT. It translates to CASSPGHLTGNTEAFF. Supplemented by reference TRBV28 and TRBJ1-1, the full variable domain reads DVKVTQSSRYLVKRTGEKVFLECVQDMDHENMFWYRQDPGLGLRLIYFSYDVKMKEKGDIPEGYSVSREKKERFSLILESASTNQTSMYLCASSPGHLTGNTEAFFGQGTRLTVV.

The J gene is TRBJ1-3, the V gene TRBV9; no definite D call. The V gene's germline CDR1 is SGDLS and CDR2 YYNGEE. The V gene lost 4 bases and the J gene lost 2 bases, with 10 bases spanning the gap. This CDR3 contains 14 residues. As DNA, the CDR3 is TGTGCCAGCAGCTCTGGACCGGCTGGAAACACCATATATTTT. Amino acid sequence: CASSSGPAGNTIYF.

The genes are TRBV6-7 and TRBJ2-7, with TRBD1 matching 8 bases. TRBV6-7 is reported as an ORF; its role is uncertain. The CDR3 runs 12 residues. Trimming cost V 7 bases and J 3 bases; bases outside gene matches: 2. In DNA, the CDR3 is TGTGCCAGCACCGGACAGGGCTACGAGCAGTACTTC. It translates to CASTGQGYEQYF.

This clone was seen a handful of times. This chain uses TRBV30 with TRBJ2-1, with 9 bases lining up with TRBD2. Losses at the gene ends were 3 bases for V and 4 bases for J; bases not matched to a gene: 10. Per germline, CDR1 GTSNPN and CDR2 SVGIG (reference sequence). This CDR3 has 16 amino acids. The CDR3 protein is CAWRGPSGVPYNEQFF. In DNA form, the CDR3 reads TGTGCCTGGAGAGGTCCTAGCGGGGTTCCTTACAATGAGCAGTTCTTC.

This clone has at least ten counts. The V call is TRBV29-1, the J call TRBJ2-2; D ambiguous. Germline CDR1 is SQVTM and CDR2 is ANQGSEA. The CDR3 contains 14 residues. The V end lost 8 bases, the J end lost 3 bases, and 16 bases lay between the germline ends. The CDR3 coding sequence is TGCAGCCTCCGGACCACATGGGACACCGGGGAGCTGTTTTTT. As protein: CSLRTTWDTGELFF.

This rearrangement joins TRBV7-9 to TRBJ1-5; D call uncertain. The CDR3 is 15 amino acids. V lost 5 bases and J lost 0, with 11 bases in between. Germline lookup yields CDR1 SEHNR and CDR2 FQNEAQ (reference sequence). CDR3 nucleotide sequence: TGTGCCAGCAGCCTCGGACTGACTAGCAATCAGCCCCAGCATTTT. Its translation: CASSLGLTSNQPQHF.